The 31 T cell receptor beta chains below were found in one sample sequenced in a study of T-cell reconstitution after alpha-beta-depleted transplantation in children. A library of TCRbeta sequences, prepared with unique molecular identifiers, was generated. One entry per CDR3 protein, called by TCRdb with MiXCR from the PCR reads. The sample contains hundreds of thousands of distinct CDR3 sequences, 15% to 20% of which appear only once. The sequencing here drew on PBMCs from the stem cell graft donor, taken from the stem cell graft. Source of these receptors: a human donor who donated a stem cell graft to a child with acute myeloid leukemia.

This clonotype was found a few times. The chain links TRBV10-3 to TRBJ1-1; TRBD1 agrees at 9 bases. Unmatched junction bases numbered 3, after V lost 4 bases and J lost 3 bases. Germline lookup yields CDR1 ENHRY and CDR2 SYGVKD. This CDR3 has 14 residues. CDR3 sequence (DNA): TGTGCCATCAGTGTACAGGGGGCAGACACTGAAGCTTTCTTT. Translating it yields CAISVQGADTEAFF.

The rearrangement links TRBV12-3 or TRBV12-4 to TRBJ1-2; perhaps TRBD1 as D (5 bases). V gave up 4 bases and J gave up 5 bases, with 17 bases separating them. The CDR3 is 15 amino acids. DNA for the CDR3: TGTGCCAGCAGTTCCGGGACTCCACTCCCTTATGGCTACACCTTC. Protein product: CASSSGTPLPYGYTF.

This clonotype occurred a few times. The chain is built from TRBV12-3 or TRBV12-4 and TRBJ1-5, with 7 bases aligning to TRBD1. The CDR3 runs 16 residues. V shed 6 bases and J 0 bases; nucleotides not matched to a gene: 8. CDR3 DNA sequence: TGTGCCAGCAGCTCAGGGGGGATATATAGCAATCAGCCCCAGCATTTT. Protein product: CASSSGGIYSNQPQHF.

The chain recombines TRBV24-1 with TRBJ2-6; 7 bases are a match to TRBD1. V was clipped by 4 bases and J by 0 bases; unmatched bases: 5. The germline CDR1 and CDR2 sequences are KGHDR and SFDVKD. The CDR3 spans 17 residues. This CDR3 reads CATSDRDSISGANVLTF. CDR3 nucleotides: TGTGCCACCAGTGACCGGGACAGCATCTCTGGGGCCAACGTCCTGACTTTC.

The chain links TRBV27 to TRBJ2-6, with TRBD1 matching over 7 bases. CDR3 length: 16 amino acids. With 4 bases clipped from V and 12 bases from J, the junction kept 15 bases outside the gene matches. Germline loops: CDR1 MNHEY, CDR2 SMNVEV (reference sequence). The CDR3 coding sequence is TGTGCCAGCAGTTCGATTCGACAGGGCCTAACTTCCGTCCTGACTTTC. It encodes CASSSIRQGLTSVLTF.

The chain joins TRBV18 to TRBJ2-3; the D gene is possibly TRBD2 (5 bases). Germline values: CDR1 KGHSH, CDR2 LQKENI. The V end was cut by 3 bases, the J end by 0 bases, with 16 bases between. CDR3 size: 17 residues. CDR3 nucleotide sequence: TGTGCCAGCTCACCGGGCGAGGAAACGGGGAGCACAGATACGCAGTATTTT. Its protein product is CASSPGEETGSTDTQYF.

The rearrangement joins TRBV11-1 to TRBJ2-1; TRBD1 matches 7 bases. Germline lookup yields CDR1 SGHAT and CDR2 FQDESV (reference sequence). The CDR3 extends over 16 amino acids. V gave up 4 bases and J gave up 3 bases; unmatched junction bases: 9. CDR3 DNA sequence: TGTGCCAGCAGCTCGACCGGGACAGTACGCTACAATGAGCAGTTCTTC. Translating it yields CASSSTGTVRYNEQFF.

The V gene is TRBV24-1, the J gene TRBJ2-2; 15 bases are shared with TRBD2. The germline V gene encodes CDR1 KGHDR and CDR2 SFDVKD. CDR3 length: 17 amino acids. J was trimmed by 7 bases and V by 6 bases; bases with no gene match: 8. Here the CDR3 DNA reads TGTGCCACCAGTCAAACGGGACTAGCGGGGGGAAACGGGGAGCTGTTTTTT. Translated, it gives CATSQTGLAGGNGELFF.

This clonotype turned up a few times. The chain combines TRBV9 with TRBJ1-2, with unresolved D. The CDR3 runs 14 residues. Trimming removed 1 base from V and 8 bases from J, with 15 bases in between. CDR1 and CDR2 (germline): SGDLS, YYNGEE. CDR3 loop: CASSVQDSAGGYTF. The CDR3 coding sequence is TGTGCCAGCAGCGTACAGGATTCGGCGGGGGGCTACACCTTC.

This clonotype appeared many times. The V and J genes are TRBV20-1 and TRBJ2-3; TRBD2 agrees at 9 bases. The CDR3 consists of 17 residues. J lost 5 bases, V lost 4 bases, and 16 bases had no gene match. Germline lookup yields CDR1 DFQATT and CDR2 SNEGSKA (reference sequence). The CDR3 loop is CSATTGVAGARGDTQYF. CDR3 nucleotide sequence: TGCAGTGCTACCACCGGGGTAGCGGGGGCCAGAGGAGATACGCAGTATTTT.

This clonotype has just one count. V gene TRBV20-1 combines with J gene TRBJ1-2; perhaps TRBD1 as D (6 bases). V gave up 5 bases and J gave up 1 base, with 17 bases separating them. This CDR3 spans 15 amino acids. CDR1 DFQATT and CDR2 SNEGSKA come from the germline V gene (reference sequence). This chain's CDR3 is CSALKRDTNNYGYTF. The DNA for the CDR3 is TGCAGTGCTCTAAAACGGGACACTAATAACTATGGCTACACCTTC.

This clonotype appeared a few times. The V call is TRBV20-1, the J call TRBJ2-2, with D unclear. The CDR3 length is 15 residues. Trimming removed 4 bases at V and 2 bases at J, with 14 bases between. Per the germline V gene, CDR1 is DFQATT and CDR2 is SNEGSKA (reference sequence). Here the CDR3 DNA reads TGCAGTGCTACGGACCTAATCCGCAACACCGGGGAGCTGTTTTTT. Translating it yields CSATDLIRNTGELFF.

This clonotype was recorded many times. The rearrangement uses TRBV6-5 and TRBJ2-1; either TRBD1 or TRBD2 may supply D (5 bases each). Looked up from germline, CDR1 is MNHEY and CDR2 is SVGAGI. The CDR3 spans 16 residues. V lost 2 bases, J lost 6 bases, and 17 bases lay in between. CDR3 protein: CASSYRDLRSSNEQFF. Here the CDR3 DNA reads TGTGCCAGCAGTTACAGGGACCTGAGAAGTTCCAATGAGCAGTTCTTC.

This clonotype was seen ten or more times. V gene TRBV29-1 combines with J gene TRBJ2-1; 7 nucleotides align to TRBD2. Trimming removed 4 bases from V and 7 bases from J; junction bases left unmatched: 10. CDR3 length equals 14 residues. The germline gives CDR1 SQVTM, CDR2 ANQGSEA. The CDR3 DNA reads TGCAGCGTTGGTCTGGGCGGGGGATGGAATGAGCAGTTCTTC. Translated: CSVGLGGGWNEQFF.

This clonotype was detected only a few times. The chain couples TRBV5-1 to TRBJ2-2; D is unresolved. CDR1 is SGHRS and CDR2 is YFSETQ in the germline V gene. The CDR3 has 16 amino acids. V lost 0 bases, J lost 0 bases, and 9 bases lay in between. CDR3 sequence reads: CASSLEARTNTGELFF. For the CDR3, the DNA is TGCGCCAGCAGCTTGGAGGCCAGAACGAACACCGGGGAGCTGTTTTTT. The full variable domain, rest sourced from reference TRBV5-1 and TRBJ2-2, is KAGVTQTPRYLIKTRGQQVTLSCSPISGHRSVSWYQQTPGQGLQFLFEYFSETQRNKGNFPGRFSGRQFSNSRSEMNVSTLELGDSALYLCASSLEARTNTGELFFGEGSRLTVL.

This chain links TRBV7-9 with TRBJ2-3; D unclear. Trimming stripped 6 bases from V and 2 bases from J, with 18 bases between. This CDR3 is built from 16 residues. Per germline, CDR1 SEHNR and CDR2 FQNEAQ (reference sequence). CDR3 residues: CASSLMGRASTDTQYF. In DNA form, the CDR3 reads TGTGCCAGCAGTCTTATGGGCAGAGCTTCCACAGATACGCAGTATTTT.

The table lists this clonotype with many counts. This chain joins TRBV29-1 and TRBJ2-1, with D perhaps TRBD1 (5 bases). The CDR3 sequence is 13 residues long. Germline V lookup: CDR1 SQVTM, CDR2 ANQGSEA. Trimming stripped 8 bases from V and 3 bases from J, with 14 bases between. The CDR3 is CSWGLGLYNEQFF. CDR3 DNA: TGCAGCTGGGGCCTCGGGCTCTACAATGAGCAGTTCTTC.

This clonotype was counted a few times. J is TRBJ2-5 and V is TRBV2; D is possibly TRBD1 (6 bases). V was cut by 2 bases and J by 4 bases, with 11 bases left in between. The CDR3 totals 14 residues. The germline CDR1 and CDR2 sequences are SNHLY and FYNNEI. CDR3 bases: TGTGCCAGCAGTGAATTTACAGGGAGAGAGACCCAGTACTTC. This sequence encodes CASSEFTGRETQYF.

The chain has TRBV9 and TRBJ2-1; the match to TRBD2 covers 13 bases. V lost 1 base to trimming and J lost 0 bases; unmatched junction nucleotides: 4. Germline-derived CDR1 and CDR2 are SGDLS and YYNGEE. CDR3 length: 18 residues. The CDR3 sequence is CASSVSLAGGSSYNEQFF. In DNA form, the CDR3 reads TGTGCCAGCAGCGTATCACTAGCGGGGGGGAGCTCCTACAATGAGCAGTTCTTC.

This clonotype came up a few times. The chain is built from TRBV7-2 and TRBJ1-4; no clear D. V lost 5 bases, J lost 2 bases, and 12 bases lay in between. This CDR3 spans 15 amino acids. CDR1 is SGHTA, CDR2 FQGNSA, per germline. The CDR3 here is CASSPQAATNEKLFF. In DNA, the CDR3 is TGTGCCAGCAGCCCGCAGGCGGCCACTAATGAAAAACTGTTTTTT.

The V gene is TRBV4-1, the J gene TRBJ2-1; the D gene is possibly TRBD1 (5 bases). CDR1 and CDR2 from the germline V gene are MGHRA and YSYEKL. The CDR3 loop spans 16 amino acids. Trimming took off 5 bases at V and 1 base at J, with 15 bases between the two ends. The CDR3 spells CASSFYRGDSYNEQFF. The CDR3 DNA reads TGCGCCAGCAGCTTCTATAGGGGTGATTCCTACAATGAGCAGTTCTTC.

This clonotype was found many times. The genes are TRBV9 and TRBJ2-6; D not certain. Looked up from germline, CDR1 is SGDLS and CDR2 is YYNGEE. V was trimmed by 4 bases and J by 0 bases, leaving 11 bases between them. The CDR3 is made up of 16 amino acids. CDR3 bases: TGTGCCAGCAGCAGGGCCGAAAGCTCTGGGGCCAACGTCCTGACTTTC. Translation gives CASSRAESSGANVLTF.

The rearrangement links TRBV7-9 to TRBJ2-7; D may be TRBD1 (6 bases). Trimming took 5 bases from V and 2 from J, leaving 13 bases between them. The CDR3 runs 14 residues. In germline, CDR1 is SEHNR, CDR2 FQNEAQ (reference sequence). CDR3 sequence reads: CASSARDTPYEQYV. The CDR3 coding sequence is TGTGCCAGCAGCGCCAGGGACACCCCCTACGAGCAGTACGTC.

The chain couples TRBV20-1 to TRBJ1-4; 10 bases map to TRBD1. The germline V gene encodes CDR1 DFQATT and CDR2 SNEGSKA (reference sequence). V gave up 5 bases and J gave up 7 bases; unmatched junction bases: 4. The CDR3 runs 13 residues. The CDR3 reads CSAFRDRGEKLFF. In DNA form, the CDR3 reads TGCAGTGCTTTCCGGGACAGGGGTGAAAAACTGTTTTTT.

The rearrangement uses TRBV10-3 and TRBJ1-5, with D possibly TRBD1 on 6 matching bases. V lost 9 bases, J lost 3 bases, and 9 bases lay in between. The CDR3 consists of 12 residues. Germline values: CDR1 ENHRY, CDR2 SYGVKD. Here the CDR3 reads CAMDSSNQPQHF. Here the CDR3 DNA reads TGTGCCATGGACAGTTCCAATCAGCCCCAGCATTTT.

In this sample, this clonotype turned up many times. The chain couples TRBV12-3 or TRBV12-4 to TRBJ1-2; D gene ambiguous. The length of the CDR3 is 12 residues. Trimming removed 2 bases from V and 8 bases from J, with 9 bases in between. CDR3 in amino acids: CASSLWGDGYTF. CDR3 nucleotides: TGTGCCAGCAGTTTATGGGGAGACGGCTACACCTTC.

This clonotype has a handful of counts. The chain links TRBV5-1 to TRBJ2-1; 14 bases match TRBD2. Germline trimming cut 2 bases from V and 4 bases from J; bases unmatched to any gene: 8. Germline assignment: CDR1 SGHRS and CDR2 YFSETQ. CDR3 length: 18 residues. Written as DNA, the CDR3 is TGCGCCAGCAGCTTATCCGGGACTAGCGGGGGCCGATACAATGAGCAGTTCTTC. The encoded protein is CASSLSGTSGGRYNEQFF.

Ten or more counts support this clonotype. This rearrangement joins TRBV7-9 to TRBJ1-1; 7 nucleotides match TRBD1. V lost 5 bases, J lost 4 bases, and 1 base stayed unmatched. The germline V gene has CDR1 SEHNR and CDR2 FQNEAQ (reference sequence). This CDR3 is built from 12 residues. The CDR3 bases are TGTGCCAGCAGCCCAGGGGGCACTGAAGCTTTCTTT. It yields the protein CASSPGGTEAFF.

This chain links TRBV7-7 with TRBJ2-2; D is ambiguous. Per germline, CDR1 SSHAT and CDR2 FNYEAQ (reference sequence). This CDR3 contains 16 residues. V was clipped by 2 bases and J by 3 bases, with 13 bases between them. The DNA for the CDR3 is TGTGCCAGCAGCTTAAGTCCTAGAAGGGACACCGGGGAGCTGTTTTTT. Translated: CASSLSPRRDTGELFF. The entire variable domain, with the rest obtained from reference TRBV7-7 and TRBJ2-2, is as follows: GAGVSQSPRYKVTKRGQDVTLRCDPISSHATLYWYQQALGQGPEFLTYFNYEAQPDKSGLPSDRFSAERPEGSISTLTIQRTEQRDSAMYRCASSLSPRRDTGELFFGEGSRLTVL.

This clonotype came up many times. The chain is built from TRBV29-1 and TRBJ1-3; D ambiguous. The germline V and J ends were trimmed by 7 bases and 0 bases, with 7 bases remaining between them. Germline V gene sequence: CDR1 SQVTM, CDR2 ANQGSEA. The CDR3 totals 12 residues. CDR3: CSASTSGNTIYF. For the CDR3, the DNA is TGCAGCGCCTCGACCTCTGGAAACACCATATATTTT.

In this sample, this clonotype turned up a few times. V gene TRBV6-2 or TRBV6-3 combines with J gene TRBJ2-3; TRBD2 matches at 7 bases. After removal of 8 bases from V and 1 base from J, the junction contained 9 bases not matched to a gene. This CDR3 comprises 15 residues. Germline V gene sequence: CDR1 MNHEY, CDR2 SVGEGT. This chain's CDR3 is CASLRAGIGTDTQYF. The CDR3, as DNA: TGTGCCAGCTTGCGAGCGGGAATCGGCACAGATACGCAGTATTTT.